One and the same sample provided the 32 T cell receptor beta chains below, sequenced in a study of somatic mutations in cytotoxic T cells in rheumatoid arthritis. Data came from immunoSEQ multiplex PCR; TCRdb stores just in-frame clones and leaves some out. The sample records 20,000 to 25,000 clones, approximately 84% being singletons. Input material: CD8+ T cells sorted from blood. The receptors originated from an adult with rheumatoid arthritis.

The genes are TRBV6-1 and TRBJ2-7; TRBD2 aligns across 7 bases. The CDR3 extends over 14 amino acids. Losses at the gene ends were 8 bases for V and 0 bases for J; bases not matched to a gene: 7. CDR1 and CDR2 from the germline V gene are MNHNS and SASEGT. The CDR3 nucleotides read TGTGCCAGCCGGGACTATCAGAGCTCCTACGAGCAGTACTTC. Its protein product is CASRDYQSSYEQYF.

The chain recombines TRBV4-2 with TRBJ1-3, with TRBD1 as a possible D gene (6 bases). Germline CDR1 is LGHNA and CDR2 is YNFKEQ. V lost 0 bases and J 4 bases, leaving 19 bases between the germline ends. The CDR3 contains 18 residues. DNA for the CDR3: TGTGCCAGCAGCCAAGATATGTTCAGGGGAACTGAAGGAAACACCATATATTTT. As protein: CASSQDMFRGTEGNTIYF.

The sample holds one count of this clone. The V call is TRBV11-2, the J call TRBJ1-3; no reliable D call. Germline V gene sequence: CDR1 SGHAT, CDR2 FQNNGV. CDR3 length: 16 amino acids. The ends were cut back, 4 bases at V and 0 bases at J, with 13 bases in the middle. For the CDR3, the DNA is TGTGCCAGCAGCTATTGGCCCGTGAGCTCTGGAAACACCATATATTTT. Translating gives CASSYWPVSSGNTIYF. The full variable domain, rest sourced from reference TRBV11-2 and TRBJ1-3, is EAGVAQSPRYKIIEKRQSVAFWCNPISGHATLYWYQQILGQGPKLLIQFQNNGVVDDSQLPKDRFSAERLKGVDSTLKIQPAKLEDSAVYLCASSYWPVSSGNTIYFGEGSWLTVV.

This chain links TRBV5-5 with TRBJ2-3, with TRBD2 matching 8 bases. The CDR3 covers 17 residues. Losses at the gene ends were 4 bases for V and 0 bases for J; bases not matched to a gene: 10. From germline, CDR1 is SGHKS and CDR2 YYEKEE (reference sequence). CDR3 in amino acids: CASSHGGGTSSTDTQYF. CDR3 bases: TGTGCCAGCAGCCACGGGGGGGGCACATCTAGCACAGATACGCAGTATTTT.

CDR3 region: CAISESGTSFETQYF. CDR3 bases: TGTGCCATCAGTGAGTCAGGGACTAGCTTCGAGACCCAGTACTTC. The gene calls are TRBV10-3 and TRBJ2-5; TRBD2 agrees at 9 bases. With 0 bases clipped from V and 5 bases from J, the junction kept 4 bases outside the gene matches. This CDR3 has 15 residues. CDR1 and CDR2 (germline): ENHRY, SYGVKD.

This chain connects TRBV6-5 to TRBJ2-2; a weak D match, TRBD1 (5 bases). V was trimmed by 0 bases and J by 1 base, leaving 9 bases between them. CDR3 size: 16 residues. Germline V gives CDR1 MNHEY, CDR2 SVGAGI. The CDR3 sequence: CASSYSPQGNTGELFF. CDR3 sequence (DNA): TGTGCCAGCAGTTACTCCCCCCAGGGGAACACCGGGGAGCTGTTTTTT.

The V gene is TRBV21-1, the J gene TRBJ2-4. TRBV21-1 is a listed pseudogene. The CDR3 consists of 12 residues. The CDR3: CASSPGPVALYF. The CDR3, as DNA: TGTGCCAGCAGCCCAGGCCCAGTAGCCCTGTACTTC.

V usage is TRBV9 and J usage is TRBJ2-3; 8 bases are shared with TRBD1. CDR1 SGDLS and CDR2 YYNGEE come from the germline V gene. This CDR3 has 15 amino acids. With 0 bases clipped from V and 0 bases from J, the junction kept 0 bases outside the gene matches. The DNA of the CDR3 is TGTGCCAGCAGCGTAGGGACAGGGAGCACAGATACGCAGTATTTT. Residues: CASSVGTGSTDTQYF.

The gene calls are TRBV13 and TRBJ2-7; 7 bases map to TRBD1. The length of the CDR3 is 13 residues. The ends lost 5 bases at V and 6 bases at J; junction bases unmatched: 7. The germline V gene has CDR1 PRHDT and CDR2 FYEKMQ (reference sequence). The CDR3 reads CASSRPTGTEQYF. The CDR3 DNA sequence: TGTGCCAGCAGCCGTCCGACAGGGACCGAGCAGTACTTC.

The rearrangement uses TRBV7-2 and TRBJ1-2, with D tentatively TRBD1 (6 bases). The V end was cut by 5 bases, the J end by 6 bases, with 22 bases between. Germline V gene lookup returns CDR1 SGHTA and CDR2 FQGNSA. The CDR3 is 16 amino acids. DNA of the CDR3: TGTGCCAGCAGCCATGGGGCAGGGGTCGATTGGAATGGCTACACCTTC. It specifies CASSHGAGVDWNGYTF. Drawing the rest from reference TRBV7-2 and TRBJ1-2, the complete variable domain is GAGVSQSPSNKVTEKGKDVELRCDPISGHTALYWYRQSLGQGLEFLIYFQGNSAPDKSGLPSDRFSAERTGGSVSTLTIQRTQQEDSAVYLCASSHGAGVDWNGYTFGSGTRLTVV.

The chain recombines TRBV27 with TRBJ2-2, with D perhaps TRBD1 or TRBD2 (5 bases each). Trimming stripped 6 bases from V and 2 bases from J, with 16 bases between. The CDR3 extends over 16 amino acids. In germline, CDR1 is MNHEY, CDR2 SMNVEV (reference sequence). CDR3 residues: CASSDTGTVNTGELFF. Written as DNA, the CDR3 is TGTGCCAGCAGCGACACCGGGACGGTCAACACCGGGGAGCTGTTTTTT.

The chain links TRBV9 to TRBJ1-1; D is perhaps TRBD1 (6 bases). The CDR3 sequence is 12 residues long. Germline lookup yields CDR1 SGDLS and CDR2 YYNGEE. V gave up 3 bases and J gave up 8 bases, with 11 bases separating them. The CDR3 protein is CASSGNGQEAFF. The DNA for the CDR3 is TGTGCCAGCAGCGGAAATGGACAGGAAGCTTTCTTT.

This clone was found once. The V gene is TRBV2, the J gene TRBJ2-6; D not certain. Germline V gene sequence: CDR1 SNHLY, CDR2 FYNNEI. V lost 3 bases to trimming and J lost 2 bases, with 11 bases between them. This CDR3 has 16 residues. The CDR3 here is CASSEILGTGANVLTF. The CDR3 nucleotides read TGTGCCAGCAGTGAGATTTTGGGAACTGGGGCCAACGTCCTGACTTTC.

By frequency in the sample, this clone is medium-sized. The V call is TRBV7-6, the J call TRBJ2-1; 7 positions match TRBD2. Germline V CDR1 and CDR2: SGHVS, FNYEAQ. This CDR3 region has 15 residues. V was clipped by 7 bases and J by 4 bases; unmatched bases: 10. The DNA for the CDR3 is TGTGCCAGCACCATCTGGGCTAGCGGATACAATGAGCAGTTCTTC. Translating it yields CASTIWASGYNEQFF.

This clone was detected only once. This CDR3 is CASSQGGTYEQYF. The CDR3 DNA reads as TGTGCCAGCAGCCAGGGGGGGACCTACGAGCAGTACTTC. The chain employs TRBV11-3 and TRBJ2-7; D may match TRBD1 or TRBD2 (7 bases each). With 5 bases removed from V and 2 bases from J, the gap between germline ends came to 10 bases. This CDR3 comprises 13 residues. Germline assignment: CDR1 SGHNT and CDR2 YENEEA.

The CDR3 nucleotides read TGTGCCAGCAGCTTAGTTCCGCGGAGGGCATACAATGAGCAGTTCTTC. Translated: CASSLVPRRAYNEQFF. This chain links TRBV11-2 with TRBJ2-1; D is perhaps TRBD2 (6 bases). Germline loops: CDR1 SGHAT, CDR2 FQNNGV. The CDR3 is 16 residues long. Trimming left V 1 base short and J 4 bases short, with 14 bases between.

The CDR3 coding sequence is TGTGCCAGCAGCTTAAACGAGGTCCAGCCCCAGCATTTT. Amino acids: CASSLNEVQPQHF. The chain recombines TRBV7-9 with TRBJ1-5; D unclear. Germline CDR1 is SEHNR and CDR2 is FQNEAQ (reference sequence). The length of the CDR3 is 13 residues. Trimming stripped 2 bases from V and 7 bases from J, with 9 bases between.

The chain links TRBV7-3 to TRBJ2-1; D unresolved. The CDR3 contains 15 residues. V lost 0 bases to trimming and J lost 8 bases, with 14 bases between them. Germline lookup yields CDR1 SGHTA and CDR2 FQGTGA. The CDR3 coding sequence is TGTGCCAGCAGCTTAACGGGGTTTGGAAGGGATGAGCAGTTCTTC. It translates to CASSLTGFGRDEQFF.

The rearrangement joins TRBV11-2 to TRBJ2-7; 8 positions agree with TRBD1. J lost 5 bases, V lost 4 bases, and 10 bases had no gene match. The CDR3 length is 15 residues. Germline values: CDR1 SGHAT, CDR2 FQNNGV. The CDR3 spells CASSSRGQVEHEQYF. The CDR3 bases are TGTGCCAGCAGCTCAAGGGGACAGGTCGAACACGAGCAGTACTTC. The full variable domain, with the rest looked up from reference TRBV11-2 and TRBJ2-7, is EAGVAQSPRYKIIEKRQSVAFWCNPISGHATLYWYQQILGQGPKLLIQFQNNGVVDDSQLPKDRFSAERLKGVDSTLKIQPAKLEDSAVYLCASSSRGQVEHEQYFGPGTRLTVT.

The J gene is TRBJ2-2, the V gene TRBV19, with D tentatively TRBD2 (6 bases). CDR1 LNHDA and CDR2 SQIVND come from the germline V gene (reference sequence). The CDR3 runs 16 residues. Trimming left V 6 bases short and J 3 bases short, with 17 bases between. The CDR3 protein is CASSVLAILDTGELFF. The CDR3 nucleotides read TGTGCCAGTAGCGTCCTAGCGATTCTTGACACCGGGGAGCTGTTTTTT.

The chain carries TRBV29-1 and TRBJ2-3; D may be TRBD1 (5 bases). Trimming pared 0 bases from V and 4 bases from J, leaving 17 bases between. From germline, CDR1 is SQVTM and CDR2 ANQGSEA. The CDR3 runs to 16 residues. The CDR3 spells CSVEDWSTVGSDTQYF. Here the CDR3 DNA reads TGCAGCGTTGAAGATTGGTCGACAGTTGGGTCAGATACGCAGTATTTT.

The CDR3 DNA reads TGCGCCAGCAGCTTGGAAACAGCGGGAGCCTACGAGCAGTACTTC. This codes for CASSLETAGAYEQYF. This chain joins TRBV5-1 and TRBJ2-7; 8 positions agree with TRBD2. The ends lost 0 bases at V and 2 bases at J; junction bases unmatched: 4. There are 15 residues in the CDR3. The V gene's germline CDR1 is SGHRS and CDR2 YFSETQ.

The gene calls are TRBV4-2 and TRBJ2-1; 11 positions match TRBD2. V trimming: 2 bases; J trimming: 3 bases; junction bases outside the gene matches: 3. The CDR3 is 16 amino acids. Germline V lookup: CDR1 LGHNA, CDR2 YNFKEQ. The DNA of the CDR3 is TGTGCCAGCAGCCAAACCCTAGCGGGAGGCTACAATGAGCAGTTCTTC. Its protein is CASSQTLAGGYNEQFF.

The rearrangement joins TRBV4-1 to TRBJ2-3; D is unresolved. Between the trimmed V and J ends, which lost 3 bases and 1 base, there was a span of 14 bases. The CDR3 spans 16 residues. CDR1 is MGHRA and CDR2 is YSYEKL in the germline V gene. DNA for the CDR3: TGCGCCAGCAGCCACGTCTTGCGAGACCGCACAGATACGCAGTATTTT. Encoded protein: CASSHVLRDRTDTQYF.

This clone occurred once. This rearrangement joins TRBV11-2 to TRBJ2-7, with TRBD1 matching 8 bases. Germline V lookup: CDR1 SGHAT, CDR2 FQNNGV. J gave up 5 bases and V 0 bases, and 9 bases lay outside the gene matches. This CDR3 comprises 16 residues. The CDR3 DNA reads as TGTGCCAGCAGCTTAGAGGGGTACAGGGGGTCCCACGAGCAGTACTTC. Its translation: CASSLEGYRGSHEQYF.

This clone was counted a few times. Written as DNA, the CDR3 is TGTGCCACCAGCAGAGCGGGAGGGCCCCACAATGAGCAGTTCTTC. Amino acid sequence: CATSRAGGPHNEQFF. This sequence joins TRBV15 and TRBJ2-1; 8 nucleotides line up with TRBD2. Per germline, CDR1 LNHNV and CDR2 YYDKDF (reference sequence). The CDR3 totals 15 residues. The junction had 4 bases not matched to a gene; V was cut back by 1 base and J by 5 bases.

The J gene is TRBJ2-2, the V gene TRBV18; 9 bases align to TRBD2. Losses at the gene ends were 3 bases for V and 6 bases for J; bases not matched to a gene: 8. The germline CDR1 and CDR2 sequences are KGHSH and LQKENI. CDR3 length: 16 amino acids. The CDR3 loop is CASSPRAAGGSGELFF. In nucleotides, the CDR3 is TGTGCCAGCTCACCCAGGGCAGCGGGAGGATCCGGGGAGCTGTTTTTT.

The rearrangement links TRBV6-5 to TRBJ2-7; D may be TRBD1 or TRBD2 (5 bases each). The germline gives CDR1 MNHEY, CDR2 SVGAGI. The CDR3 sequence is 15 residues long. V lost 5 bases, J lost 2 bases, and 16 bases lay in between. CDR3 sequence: CASSPGTPETYEQYF. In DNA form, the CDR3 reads TGTGCCAGCAGTCCCGGGACCCCCGAAACCTACGAGCAGTACTTC.

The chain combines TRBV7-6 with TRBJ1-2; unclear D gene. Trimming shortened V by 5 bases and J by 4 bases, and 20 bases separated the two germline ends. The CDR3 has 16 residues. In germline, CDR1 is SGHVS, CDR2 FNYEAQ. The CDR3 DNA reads TGTGCCAGCAGCCAAGAGACCGGGAAGAATCGCTATGGCTACACCTTC. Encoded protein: CASSQETGKNRYGYTF.

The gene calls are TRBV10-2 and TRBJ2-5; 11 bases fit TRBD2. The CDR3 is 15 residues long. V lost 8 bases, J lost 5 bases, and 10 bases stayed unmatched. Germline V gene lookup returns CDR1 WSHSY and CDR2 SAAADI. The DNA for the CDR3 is TGCGCCAGCTCAACGAGTCGACTAGCGGGGGAGACCCAGTACTTC. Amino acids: CASSTSRLAGETQYF.

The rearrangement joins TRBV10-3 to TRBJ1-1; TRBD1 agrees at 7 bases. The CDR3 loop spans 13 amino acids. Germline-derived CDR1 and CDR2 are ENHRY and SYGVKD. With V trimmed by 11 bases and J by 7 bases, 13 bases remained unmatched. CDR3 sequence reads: CAAAYGTAYEAFF. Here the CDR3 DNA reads TGTGCCGCCGCGTACGGGACAGCCTATGAAGCTTTCTTT.

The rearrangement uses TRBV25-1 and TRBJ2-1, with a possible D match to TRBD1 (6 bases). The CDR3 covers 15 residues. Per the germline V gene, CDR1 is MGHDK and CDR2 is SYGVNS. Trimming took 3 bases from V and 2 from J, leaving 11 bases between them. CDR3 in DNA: TGTGCCAGCAGTGAGGGGGCTAGGCCCTACAATGAGCAGTTCTTC. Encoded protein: CASSEGARPYNEQFF. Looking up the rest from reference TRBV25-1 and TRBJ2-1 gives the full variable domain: EADIYQTPRYLVIGTGKKITLECSQTMGHDKMYWYQQDPGMELHLIHYSYGVNSTEKGDLSSESTVSRIRTEHFPLTLESARPSHTSQYLCASSEGARPYNEQFFGPGTRLTVL.